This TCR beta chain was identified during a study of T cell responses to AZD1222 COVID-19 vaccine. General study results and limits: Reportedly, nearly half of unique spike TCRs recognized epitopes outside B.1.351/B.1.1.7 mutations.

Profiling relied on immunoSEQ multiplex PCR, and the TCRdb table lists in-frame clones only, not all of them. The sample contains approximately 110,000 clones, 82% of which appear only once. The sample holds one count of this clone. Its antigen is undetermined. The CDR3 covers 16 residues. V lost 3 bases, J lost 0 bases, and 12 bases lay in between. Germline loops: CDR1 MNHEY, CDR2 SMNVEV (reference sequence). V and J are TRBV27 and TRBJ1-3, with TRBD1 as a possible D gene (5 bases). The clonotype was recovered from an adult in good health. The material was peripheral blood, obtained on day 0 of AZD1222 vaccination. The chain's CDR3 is CASSFREPGSGNTIYF. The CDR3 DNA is TGTGCCAGCAGTTTCAGGGAACCCGGCTCTGGAAACACCATATATTTT.